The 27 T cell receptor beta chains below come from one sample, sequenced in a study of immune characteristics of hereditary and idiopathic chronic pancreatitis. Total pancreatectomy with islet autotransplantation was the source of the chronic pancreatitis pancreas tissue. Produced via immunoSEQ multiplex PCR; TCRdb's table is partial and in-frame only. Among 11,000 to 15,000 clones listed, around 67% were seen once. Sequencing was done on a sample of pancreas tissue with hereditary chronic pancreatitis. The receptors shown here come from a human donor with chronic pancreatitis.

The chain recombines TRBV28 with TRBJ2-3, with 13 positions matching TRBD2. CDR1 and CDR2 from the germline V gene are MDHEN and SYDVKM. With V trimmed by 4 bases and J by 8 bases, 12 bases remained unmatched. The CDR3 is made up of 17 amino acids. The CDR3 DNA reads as TGTGCCAGCAGTTCTGGACTAGCGGGAGAAGGGGGGGTTACGCAGTATTTT. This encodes CASSSGLAGEGGVTQYF.

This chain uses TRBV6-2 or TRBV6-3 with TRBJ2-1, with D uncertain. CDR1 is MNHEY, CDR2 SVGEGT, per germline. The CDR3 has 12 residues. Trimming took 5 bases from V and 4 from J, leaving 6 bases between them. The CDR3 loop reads CASSSVYNEQFF. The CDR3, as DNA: TGTGCCAGCAGTAGCGTATACAATGAGCAGTTCTTC.

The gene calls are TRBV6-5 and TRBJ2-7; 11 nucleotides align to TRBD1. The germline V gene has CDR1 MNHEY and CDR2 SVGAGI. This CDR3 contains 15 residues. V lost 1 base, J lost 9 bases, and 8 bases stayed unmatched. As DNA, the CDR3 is TGTGCCAGCAGTTACTTGGGACAGGGGGACCTCGGGCAGTACTTC. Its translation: CASSYLGQGDLGQYF.

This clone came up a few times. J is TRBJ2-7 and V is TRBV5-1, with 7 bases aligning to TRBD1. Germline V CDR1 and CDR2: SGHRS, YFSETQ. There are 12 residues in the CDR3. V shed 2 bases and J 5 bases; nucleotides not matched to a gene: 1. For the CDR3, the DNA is TGCGCCAGCAGCTTCGGACAGGACGAGCAGTACTTC. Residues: CASSFGQDEQYF.

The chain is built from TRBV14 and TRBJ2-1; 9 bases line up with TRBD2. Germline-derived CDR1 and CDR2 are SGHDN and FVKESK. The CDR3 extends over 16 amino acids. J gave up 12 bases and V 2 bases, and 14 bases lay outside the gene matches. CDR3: CASSQTRGLAGAVQFF. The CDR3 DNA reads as TGTGCCAGCAGCCAAACCCGAGGGTTAGCGGGAGCAGTGCAGTTCTTC.

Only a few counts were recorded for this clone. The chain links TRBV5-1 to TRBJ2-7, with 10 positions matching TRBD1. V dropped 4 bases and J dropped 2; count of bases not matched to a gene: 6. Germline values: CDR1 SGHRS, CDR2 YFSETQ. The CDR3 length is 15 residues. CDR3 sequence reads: CASSPGQGQTYEQYF. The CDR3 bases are TGCGCCAGCAGCCCGGGACAGGGGCAAACCTACGAGCAGTACTTC.

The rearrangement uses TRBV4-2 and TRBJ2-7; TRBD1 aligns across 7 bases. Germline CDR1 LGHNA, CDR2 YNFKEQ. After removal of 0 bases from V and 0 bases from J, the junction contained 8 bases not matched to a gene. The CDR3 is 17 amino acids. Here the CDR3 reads CASSQEGPGQSSYEQYF. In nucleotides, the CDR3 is TGTGCCAGCAGCCAAGAGGGGCCGGGACAGAGCTCCTACGAGCAGTACTTC.

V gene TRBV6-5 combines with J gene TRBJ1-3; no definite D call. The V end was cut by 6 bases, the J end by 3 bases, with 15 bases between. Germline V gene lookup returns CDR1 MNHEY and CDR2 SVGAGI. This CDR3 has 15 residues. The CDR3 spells CASRFNWGGGNTIYF. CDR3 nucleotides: TGTGCCAGCAGATTTAACTGGGGAGGTGGAAACACCATATATTTT.

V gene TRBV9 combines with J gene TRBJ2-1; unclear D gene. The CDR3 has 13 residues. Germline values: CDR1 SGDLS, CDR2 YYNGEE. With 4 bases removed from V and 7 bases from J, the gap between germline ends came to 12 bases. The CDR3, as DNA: TGTGCCAGCAGCCCGGTGGACCTGAATGAGCAGTTCTTC. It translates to CASSPVDLNEQFF.

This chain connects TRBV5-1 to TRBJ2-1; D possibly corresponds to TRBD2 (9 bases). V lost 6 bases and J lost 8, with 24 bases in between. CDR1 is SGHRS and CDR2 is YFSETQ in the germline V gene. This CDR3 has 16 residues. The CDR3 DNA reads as TGCGCCAGCAACCAACAGGGGGGGACTAGCTGGGATGAGCAGTTCTTC. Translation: CASNQQGGTSWDEQFF. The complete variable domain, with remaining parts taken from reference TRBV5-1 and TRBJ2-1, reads KAGVTQTPRYLIKTRGQQVTLSCSPISGHRSVSWYQQTPGQGLQFLFEYFSETQRNKGNFPGRFSGRQFSNSRSEMNVSTLELGDSALYLCASNQQGGTSWDEQFFGPGTRLTVL.

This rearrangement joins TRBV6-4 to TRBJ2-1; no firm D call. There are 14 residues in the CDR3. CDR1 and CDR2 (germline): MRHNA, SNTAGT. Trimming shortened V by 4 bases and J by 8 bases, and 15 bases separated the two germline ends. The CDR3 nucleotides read TGTGCCAGCAGTGCCTCCGGGCCCCCCGATGAGCAGTTCTTC. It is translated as CASSASGPPDEQFF.

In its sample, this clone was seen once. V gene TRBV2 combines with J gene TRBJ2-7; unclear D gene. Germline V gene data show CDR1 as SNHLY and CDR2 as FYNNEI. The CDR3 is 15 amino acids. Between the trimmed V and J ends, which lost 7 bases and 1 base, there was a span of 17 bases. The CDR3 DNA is TGTGCCAGCACTTCCGGGCCACTCGGGTCCTACGAGCAGTACTTC. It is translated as CASTSGPLGSYEQYF.

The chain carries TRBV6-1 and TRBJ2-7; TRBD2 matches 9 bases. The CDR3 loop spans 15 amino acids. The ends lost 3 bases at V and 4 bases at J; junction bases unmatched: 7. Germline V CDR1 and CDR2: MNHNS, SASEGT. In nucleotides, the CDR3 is TGTGCCAGCAGTGAGATGATAGCGGGAGCATACGAGCAGTACTTC. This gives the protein CASSEMIAGAYEQYF.

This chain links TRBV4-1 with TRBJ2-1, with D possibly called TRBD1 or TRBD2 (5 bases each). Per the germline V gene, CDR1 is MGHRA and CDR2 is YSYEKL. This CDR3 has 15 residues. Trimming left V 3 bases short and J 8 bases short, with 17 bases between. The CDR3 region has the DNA TGCGCCAGCAGCCACGATGGGGGAAGGCGCGATGAGCAGTTCTTC. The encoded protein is CASSHDGGRRDEQFF.

The CDR3 DNA follows: TGTGCCAGCTCACCGAGGGGGCCGCAAAACTATGGCTACACCTTC. Amino acids: CASSPRGPQNYGYTF. The chain couples TRBV18 to TRBJ1-2, with 7 bases matching TRBD1. Trimming removed 3 bases from V and 2 bases from J; junction bases left unmatched: 6. Germline lookup yields CDR1 KGHSH and CDR2 LQKENI. The CDR3 contains 15 residues.

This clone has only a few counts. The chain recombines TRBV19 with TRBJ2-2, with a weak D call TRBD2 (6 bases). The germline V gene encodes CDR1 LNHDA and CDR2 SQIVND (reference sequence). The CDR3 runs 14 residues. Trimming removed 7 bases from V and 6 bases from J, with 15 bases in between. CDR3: CASTGGIEAGELFF. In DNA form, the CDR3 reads TGTGCCAGTACTGGGGGGATTGAGGCCGGGGAGCTGTTTTTT.

Here the CDR3 reads CAWSPPGFSPNTEAFF. In nucleotides, the CDR3 is TGTGCCTGGAGTCCGCCGGGCTTCAGCCCGAACACTGAAGCTTTCTTT. The gene calls are TRBV30 and TRBJ1-1; D call uncertain. Looked up from germline, CDR1 is GTSNPN and CDR2 is SVGIG (reference sequence). CDR3 length equals 16 residues. V was cut by 2 bases and J by 1 base, with 17 bases left in between.

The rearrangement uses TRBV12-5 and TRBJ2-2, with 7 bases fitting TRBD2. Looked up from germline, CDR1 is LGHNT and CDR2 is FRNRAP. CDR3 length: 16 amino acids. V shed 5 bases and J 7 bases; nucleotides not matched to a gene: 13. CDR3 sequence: CASGDWRGGYGGELFF. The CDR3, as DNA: TGTGCTAGTGGTGACTGGCGGGGAGGGTATGGCGGGGAGCTGTTTTTT. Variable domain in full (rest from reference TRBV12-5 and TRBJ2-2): DARVTQTPRHKVTEMGQEVTMRCQPILGHNTVFWYRQTMMQGLELLAYFRNRAPLDDSGMPKDRFSAEMPDATLATLKIQPSEPRDSAVYFCASGDWRGGYGGELFFGEGSRLTVL.

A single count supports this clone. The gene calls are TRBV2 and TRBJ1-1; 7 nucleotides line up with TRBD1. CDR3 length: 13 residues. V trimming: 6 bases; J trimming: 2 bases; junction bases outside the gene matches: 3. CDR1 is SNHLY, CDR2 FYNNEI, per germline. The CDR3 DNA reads TGTGCCAGCAGCCAGGGGGAAAACACTGAAGCTTTCTTT. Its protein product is CASSQGENTEAFF.

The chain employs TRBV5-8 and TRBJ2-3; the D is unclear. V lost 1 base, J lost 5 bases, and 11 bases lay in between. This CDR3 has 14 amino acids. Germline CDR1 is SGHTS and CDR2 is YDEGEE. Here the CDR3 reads CASSLWVNRDTQYF. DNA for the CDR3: TGTGCCAGCAGCTTGTGGGTGAACAGAGATACGCAGTATTTT.

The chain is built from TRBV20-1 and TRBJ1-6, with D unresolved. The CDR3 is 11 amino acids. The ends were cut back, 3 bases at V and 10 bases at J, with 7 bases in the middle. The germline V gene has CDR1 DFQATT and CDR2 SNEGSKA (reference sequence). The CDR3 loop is CSASLRSPLHF. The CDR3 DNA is TGCAGTGCTAGTCTCCGGTCACCCCTCCACTTT.

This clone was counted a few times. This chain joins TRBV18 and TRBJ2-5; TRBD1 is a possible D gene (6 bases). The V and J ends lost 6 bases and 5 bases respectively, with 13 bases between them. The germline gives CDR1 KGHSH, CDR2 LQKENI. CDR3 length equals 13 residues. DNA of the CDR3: TGTGCCAGCTCCCCCAACAGGGACGAGACCCAGTACTTC. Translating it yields CASSPNRDETQYF.

CDR3 in DNA: TGCGCCAGCCGACAGGGCGGAGAAGAGACCCAGTACTTC. Translation gives CASRQGGEETQYF. This chain joins TRBV4-1 and TRBJ2-5, with TRBD1 matching over 7 bases. The CDR3 has 13 amino acids. V was pared by 8 bases and J by 3 bases, with 6 bases of the junction left unmatched. Germline CDR1 MGHRA, CDR2 YSYEKL.

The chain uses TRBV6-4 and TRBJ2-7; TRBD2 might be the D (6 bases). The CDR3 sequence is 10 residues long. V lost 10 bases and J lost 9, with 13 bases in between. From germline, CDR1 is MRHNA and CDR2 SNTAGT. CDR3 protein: CATGWEAQYF. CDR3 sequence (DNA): TGTGCCACTGGGTGGGAGGCGCAGTACTTC.

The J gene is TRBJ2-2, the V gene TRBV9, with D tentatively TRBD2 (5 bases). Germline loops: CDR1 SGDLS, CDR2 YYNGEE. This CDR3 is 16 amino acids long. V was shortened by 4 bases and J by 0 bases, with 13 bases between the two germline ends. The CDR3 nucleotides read TGTGCCAGCAGCCCCACGGGATCCACGAACACCGGGGAGCTGTTTTTT. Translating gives CASSPTGSTNTGELFF.

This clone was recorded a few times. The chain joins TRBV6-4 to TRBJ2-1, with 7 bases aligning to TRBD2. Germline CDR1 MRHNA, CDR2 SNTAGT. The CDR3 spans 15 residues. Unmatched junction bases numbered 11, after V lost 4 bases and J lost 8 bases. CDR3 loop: CASSADGGRADEQFF. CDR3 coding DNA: TGTGCCAGCAGTGCAGATGGAGGGAGGGCTGATGAGCAGTTCTTC.

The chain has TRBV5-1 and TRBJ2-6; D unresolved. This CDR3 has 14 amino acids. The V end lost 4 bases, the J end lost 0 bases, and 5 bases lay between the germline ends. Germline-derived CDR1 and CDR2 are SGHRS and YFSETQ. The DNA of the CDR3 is TGCGCCAGCAGCAGCGTCTCTGGGGCCAACGTCCTGACTTTC. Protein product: CASSSVSGANVLTF.